This T cell receptor beta chain was recovered during a study of T-cell reconstitution after alpha-beta-depleted transplantation in children. Study conclusions and caveats: Approximately two months post-transplant, alpha-beta T cells reportedly originated from several hundred expanded graft clones. At the one-year point after transplant, T-cell counts and TCRbeta diversity were found to come mostly from T cells that had been newly produced. Surviving recipient T cells and thymic progenitors accounted for the high day-60 TCRbeta diversity observed in some patients.

Turning to this clonotype: Its antigen is not identified.

The V segment lost 5 bases and the J segment 5 bases; nucleotides outside the gene matches: 4. The CDR3 loop spans 15 amino acids. The germline gives CDR1 SNHLY, CDR2 FYNNEI. Unique molecular identifiers featured in how the TCRbeta library was prepared. Each CDR3 protein gets one entry after TCRdb re-called the PCR reads with MiXCR. The sample records fewer than 750,000 distinct CDR3 sequences, 25% to 30% being singletons. Sequenced here: PBMCs, sampled before TCRalphabeta/CD19-depleted stem cell transplant. The sequence was collected from a boy younger than two with Wiskott-Aldrich syndrome, due to receive a stem cell transplant. V is TRBV2 and J is TRBJ2-1, with 12 bases aligning to TRBD2. The CDR3 is CASSQRTSGNNEQFF. CDR3 sequence (DNA): TGTGCCAGCAGTCAACGGACTAGCGGGAACAATGAGCAGTTCTTC.